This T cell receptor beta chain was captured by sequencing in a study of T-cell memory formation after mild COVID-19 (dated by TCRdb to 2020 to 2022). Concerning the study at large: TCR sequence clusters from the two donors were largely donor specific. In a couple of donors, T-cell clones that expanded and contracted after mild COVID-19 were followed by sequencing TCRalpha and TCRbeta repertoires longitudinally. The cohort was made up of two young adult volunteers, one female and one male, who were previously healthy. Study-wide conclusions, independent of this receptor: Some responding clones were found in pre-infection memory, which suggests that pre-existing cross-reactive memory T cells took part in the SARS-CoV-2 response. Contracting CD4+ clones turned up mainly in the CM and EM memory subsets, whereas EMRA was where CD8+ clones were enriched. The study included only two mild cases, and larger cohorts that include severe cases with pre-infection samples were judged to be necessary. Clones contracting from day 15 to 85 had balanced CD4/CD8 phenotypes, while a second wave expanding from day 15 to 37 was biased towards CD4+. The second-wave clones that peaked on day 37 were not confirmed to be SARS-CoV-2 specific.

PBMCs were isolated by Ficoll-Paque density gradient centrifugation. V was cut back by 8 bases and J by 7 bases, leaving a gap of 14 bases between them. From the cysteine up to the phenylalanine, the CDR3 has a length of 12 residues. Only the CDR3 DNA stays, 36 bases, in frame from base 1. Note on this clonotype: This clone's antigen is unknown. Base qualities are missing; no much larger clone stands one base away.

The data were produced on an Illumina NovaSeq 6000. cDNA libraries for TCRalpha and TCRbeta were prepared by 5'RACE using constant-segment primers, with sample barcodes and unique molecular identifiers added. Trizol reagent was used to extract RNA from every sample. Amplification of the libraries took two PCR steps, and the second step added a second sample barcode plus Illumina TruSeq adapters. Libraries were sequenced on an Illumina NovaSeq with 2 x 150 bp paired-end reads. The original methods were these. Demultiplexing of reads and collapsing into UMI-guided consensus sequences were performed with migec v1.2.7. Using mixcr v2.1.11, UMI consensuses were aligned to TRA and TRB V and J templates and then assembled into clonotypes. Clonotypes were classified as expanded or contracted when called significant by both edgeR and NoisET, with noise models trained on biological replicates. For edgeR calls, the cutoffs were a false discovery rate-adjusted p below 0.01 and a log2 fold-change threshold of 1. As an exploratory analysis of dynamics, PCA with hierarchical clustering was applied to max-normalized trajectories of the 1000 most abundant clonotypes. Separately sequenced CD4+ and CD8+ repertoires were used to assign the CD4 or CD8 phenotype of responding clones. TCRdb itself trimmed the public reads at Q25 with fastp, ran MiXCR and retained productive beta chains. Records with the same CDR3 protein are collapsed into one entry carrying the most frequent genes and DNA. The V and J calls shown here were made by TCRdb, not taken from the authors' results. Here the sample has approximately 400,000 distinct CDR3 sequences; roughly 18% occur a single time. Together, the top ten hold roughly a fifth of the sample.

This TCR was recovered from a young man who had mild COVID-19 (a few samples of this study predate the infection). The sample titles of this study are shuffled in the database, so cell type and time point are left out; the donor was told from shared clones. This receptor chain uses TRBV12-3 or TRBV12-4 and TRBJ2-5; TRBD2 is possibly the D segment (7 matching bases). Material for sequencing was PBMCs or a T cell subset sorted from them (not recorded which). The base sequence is TGTGCCAGCCGGGGGGCAGACGGGACCCAGTACTTC. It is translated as CASRGADGTQYF.